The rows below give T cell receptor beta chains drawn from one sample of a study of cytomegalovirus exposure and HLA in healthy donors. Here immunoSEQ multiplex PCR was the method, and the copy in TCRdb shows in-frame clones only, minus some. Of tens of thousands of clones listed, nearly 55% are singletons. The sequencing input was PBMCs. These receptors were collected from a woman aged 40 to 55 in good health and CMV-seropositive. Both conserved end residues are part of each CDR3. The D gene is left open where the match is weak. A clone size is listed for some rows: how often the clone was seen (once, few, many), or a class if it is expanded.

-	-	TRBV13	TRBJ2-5	CASSSAGLQETQYF	TGTGCCAGCAGCTCAGCGGGCTTACAAGAGACCCAGTACTTC
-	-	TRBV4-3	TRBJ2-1	CASSRYRLGGSTNEQFF	TGCGCCAGCAGCCGCTACAGACTAGGCGGGTCTACGAATGAGCAGTTCTTC
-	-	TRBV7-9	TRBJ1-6	CASSLGKRGDSPLHF	TGTGCCAGCAGCCTTGGAAAAAGGGGCGATTCACCCCTCCACTTT
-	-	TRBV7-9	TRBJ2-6	CASTVGQNSGANVLTF	TGTGCCAGCACCGTGGGACAAAACTCTGGGGCCAACGTCCTGACTTTC
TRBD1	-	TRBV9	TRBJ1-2	CASSADPTGALYGYTF	TGTGCCAGCAGCGCCGATCCGACAGGGGCTCTCTATGGCTACACCTTC
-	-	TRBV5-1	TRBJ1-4	CASSLTGFGNEKLFF	TGCGCCAGCAGCCTGACAGGCTTCGGTAATGAAAAACTGTTTTTT
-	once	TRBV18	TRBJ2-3	CASSPNYQGTDTQYF	TGTGCCAGCTCACCGAATTACCAGGGCACAGATACGCAGTATTTT
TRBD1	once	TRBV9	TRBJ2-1	CASSVAWTGANEQFF	TGTGCCAGCAGCGTAGCTTGGACAGGGGCTAATGAGCAGTTCTTC
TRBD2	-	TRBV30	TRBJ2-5	CASTGLAGQETQYF	TGTGCCAGCACGGGACTAGCGGGGCAAGAGACCCAGTACTTC
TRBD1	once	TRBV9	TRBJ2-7	CASSIQGAGEQYF	TGTGCCAGCAGCATACAGGGGGCCGGGGAGCAGTACTTC
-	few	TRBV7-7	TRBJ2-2	CASSLSQGELFF	TGTGCTAGCAGCCTATCTCAAGGGGAGCTGTTTTTT
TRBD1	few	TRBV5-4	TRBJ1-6	CASSLARGRSPLHF	TGTGCCAGCAGCTTGGCAAGGGGGCGGTCACCCCTCCACTTT
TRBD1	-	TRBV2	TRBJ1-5	CASSPTGKNQPQHF	TGTGCCAGCAGCCCGACAGGGAAGAATCAGCCCCAGCATTTT
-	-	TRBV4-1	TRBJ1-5	CASSQDAGGRNQPQHF	TGCGCCAGCAGCCAAGATGCGGGGGGAAGAAATCAGCCCCAGCATTTT
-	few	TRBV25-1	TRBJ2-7	CASTRQPGDEQYF	TGTGCCAGCACCCGACAGCCCGGCGACGAGCAGTACTTC
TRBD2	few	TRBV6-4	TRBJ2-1	CASSDGLAGGNEQFF	TGTGCCAGCAGTGACGGGCTAGCGGGGGGCAATGAGCAGTTCTTC
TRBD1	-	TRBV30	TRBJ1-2	CAWSRAGTGYFREDGYTF	TGTGCCTGGAGTAGGGCCGGGACAGGATATTTTCGGGAGGATGGCTACACCTTC
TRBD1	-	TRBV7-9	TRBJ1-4	CASSPGDSPNEKLFF	TGTGCCAGCAGCCCGGGGGACAGTCCCAATGAAAAACTGTTTTTT
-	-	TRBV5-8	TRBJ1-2	CASSLAWDDRQFYTF	TGTGCCAGCAGCTTGGCCTGGGATGACAGACAGTTCTACACCTTC
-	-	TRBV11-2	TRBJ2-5	CASSFSAGGKVTQYF	TGTGCCAGCAGCTTTAGCGCCGGGGGAAAGGTGACCCAGTACTTC
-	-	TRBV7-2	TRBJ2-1	CASSLWRGLYNEQFF	TGTGCCAGCAGCCTATGGCGGGGCTTATACAATGAGCAGTTCTTC
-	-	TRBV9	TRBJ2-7	CASSVTGSSYEQYF	TGTGCCAGCAGCGTAACAGGGAGCTCCTACGAGCAGTACTTC